Below, 12 T cell receptor beta chains from the same sample are listed, as sequenced in a study of blood T cell repertoires in COVID-19. Only in-frame clones appear in the TCRdb table, and some are missing; sequencing was by immunoSEQ multiplex PCR. This sample has about 58,000 clones, with roughly 71% found just once. The sequenced sample consisted of peripheral blood. The source is a human donor in a cohort sampled during active COVID-19.

The chain employs TRBV7-2 and TRBJ1-1; TRBD1 matches 7 bases. The CDR3 runs to 13 residues. Germline assignment: CDR1 SGHTA and CDR2 FQGNSA. With V trimmed by 5 bases and J by 7 bases, 7 bases remained unmatched. The CDR3 nucleotides read TGTGCCAGCAGCGCGGACAGGACATTTGAAGCTTTCTTT. It translates to CASSADRTFEAFF.

This chain links TRBV6-5 with TRBJ1-5; D ambiguous. This CDR3 comprises 13 residues. V lost 5 bases to trimming and J lost 5 bases, with 10 bases between them. Germline CDR1 is MNHEY and CDR2 is SVGAGI. The CDR3 sequence: CASSKERDQPQHF. DNA of the CDR3: TGTGCCAGCAGTAAGGAACGGGATCAGCCCCAGCATTTT.

The chain couples TRBV7-2 to TRBJ2-2; D may be TRBD1 (5 bases). From germline, CDR1 is SGHTA and CDR2 FQGNSA. V lost 2 bases, J lost 6 bases, and 13 bases lay in between. This CDR3 comprises 15 residues. The CDR3, as DNA: TGTGCCAGCAGCTTAAAGGGGCTCCTACCCGGGGAGCTGTTTTTT. Translation: CASSLKGLLPGELFF. Full variable domain (rest looked up from reference TRBV7-2 and TRBJ2-2): GAGVSQSPSNKVTEKGKDVELRCDPISGHTALYWYRQSLGQGLEFLIYFQGNSAPDKSGLPSDRFSAERTGGSVSTLTIQRTQQEDSAVYLCASSLKGLLPGELFFGEGSRLTVL.

The V gene is TRBV10-2, the J gene TRBJ2-5; TRBD1 aligns across 9 bases. V trimming: 4 bases; J trimming: 3 bases; junction bases outside the gene matches: 6. Germline V gene lookup returns CDR1 WSHSY and CDR2 SAAADI. The CDR3 spans 15 residues. The CDR3 DNA follows: TGCGCCAGCAGTGGCCTACAGGGGGCTGAAGAGACCCAGTACTTC. Translated: CASSGLQGAEETQYF.

The J gene is TRBJ2-7, the V gene TRBV5-1, with TRBD2 matching 11 bases. The ends lost 0 bases at V and 7 bases at J; junction bases unmatched: 6. The CDR3 runs to 15 residues. Germline V gene sequence: CDR1 SGHRS, CDR2 YFSETQ. CDR3 sequence (DNA): TGCGCCAGCAGCTTGGGACTAGCGGGACAGTTGGAGCAGTACTTC. This encodes CASSLGLAGQLEQYF.

The CDR3 loop reads CSVRQNNEKLFF. CDR3 in DNA: TGCAGCGTGAGGCAGAACAATGAAAAACTGTTTTTT. The chain recombines TRBV29-1 with TRBJ1-4, with D hard to call. The CDR3 loop spans 12 amino acids. Per germline, CDR1 SQVTM and CDR2 ANQGSEA. The ends were cut back, 6 bases at V and 5 bases at J, with 10 bases in the middle.

This rearrangement joins TRBV6-6 to TRBJ2-6, with a possible D match to TRBD1 (6 bases). The CDR3 length is 17 residues. Between the trimmed V and J ends, which lost 5 bases and 2 bases, there was a span of 16 bases. Germline-derived CDR1 and CDR2 are MNHNY and SVGAGI (reference sequence). CDR3 bases: TGTGCCAGCAGTCCCGGCGAAGCAGGGGCTGGGGCCAACGTCCTGACTTTC. Its translation: CASSPGEAGAGANVLTF.

This clone was picked up one time. This sequence joins TRBV2 and TRBJ1-1; tentatively, D is TRBD1 (6 bases). CDR3 length: 12 amino acids. Trimming removed 8 bases at V and 0 bases at J, with 7 bases between. Germline V gene data show CDR1 as SNHLY and CDR2 as FYNNEI. For the CDR3, the DNA is TGTGCCAGCCGGACAGTGAACACTGAAGCTTTCTTT. Protein sequence: CASRTVNTEAFF. The full variable domain, completed using reference TRBV2 and TRBJ1-1, is EPEVTQTPSHQVTQMGQEVILRCVPISNHLYFYWYRQILGQKVEFLVSFYNNEISEKSEIFDDQFSVERPDGSNFTLKIRSTKLEDSAMYFCASRTVNTEAFFGQGTRLTVV.

V is TRBV5-4 and J is TRBJ1-2; D gene unclear. V gave up 3 bases and J gave up 8 bases, with 17 bases separating them. The length of the CDR3 is 14 residues. Per the germline V gene, CDR1 is SGHNT and CDR2 is YYREEE (reference sequence). The CDR3 sequence is CASSSRGYSGGYTF. The CDR3 nucleotides are TGTGCCAGCAGCTCCCGAGGGTACTCTGGGGGCTACACCTTC.

The rearrangement links TRBV15 to TRBJ1-2; 11 bases map to TRBD1. The trim removed 0 bases at V and 6 bases at J, leaving 3 bases unmatched. The CDR3 runs to 15 residues. CDR1 LNHNV and CDR2 YYDKDF come from the germline V gene (reference sequence). The CDR3 protein is CATSRDTDRGHGYTF. In DNA form, the CDR3 reads TGTGCCACCAGCAGAGATACGGACAGGGGGCATGGCTACACCTTC.

The chain recombines TRBV11-2 with TRBJ2-1, with a weak D call TRBD1 (6 bases). V was cut by 5 bases and J by 2 bases, with 16 bases left in between. The CDR3 has 16 residues. Germline assignment: CDR1 SGHAT and CDR2 FQNNGV. CDR3 sequence: CASSQTGTHTYNEQFF. For the CDR3, the DNA is TGTGCCAGCAGCCAGACAGGTACCCATACCTACAATGAGCAGTTCTTC. Using reference TRBV11-2 and TRBJ2-1 for the parts outside the CDR3, the full variable domain is EAGVAQSPRYKIIEKRQSVAFWCNPISGHATLYWYQQILGQGPKLLIQFQNNGVVDDSQLPKDRFSAERLKGVDSTLKIQPAKLEDSAVYLCASSQTGTHTYNEQFFGPGTRLTVL.

The V and J genes are TRBV19 and TRBJ1-2; 10 positions agree with TRBD1. V was pared by 6 bases and J by 7 bases, with 8 bases of the junction left unmatched. The CDR3 totals 14 residues. CDR1 LNHDA and CDR2 SQIVND come from the germline V gene (reference sequence). The CDR3 sequence: CASSPGTGASGYTF. Here the CDR3 DNA reads TGTGCCAGTAGCCCCGGGACAGGGGCGTCTGGCTACACCTTC.